The next 8 T cell receptor beta chains were all read from a single sample in a study of blood T cell repertoires in COVID-19. Generated by immunoSEQ multiplex PCR, the TCRdb table keeps only in-frame clones and is missing some. The table shows 100,000 to 150,000 clones, with over 65% occurring only once. Sequenced input: peripheral blood. The receptors shown here come from a man in his sixties or seventies with acute or convalescent COVID-19.

Many counts were recorded for this clone. V and J are TRBV4-1 and TRBJ1-1, with D unclear. CDR1 and CDR2 (germline): MGHRA, YSYEKL. This CDR3 is built from 14 residues. V shed 2 bases and J shed 2 bases, with 9 bases lying between them. This chain's CDR3 is CASSQPGSNTEAFF. In nucleotides, the CDR3 is TGCGCCAGCAGCCAACCGGGATCAAACACTGAAGCTTTCTTT.

This clone was counted once. J is TRBJ2-3 and V is TRBV24-1, with 8 bases fitting TRBD1. The CDR3 length is 21 residues. The trim removed 9 bases at V and 2 bases at J, leaving 27 bases unmatched. Germline V gene sequence: CDR1 KGHDR, CDR2 SFDVKD. The chain's CDR3 is CATLIHEDRATSENSTDTQYF. As DNA, the CDR3 is TGTGCCACCCTCATACACGAGGACAGGGCTACCTCCGAGAACTCCACAGATACGCAGTATTTT.

The chain uses TRBV7-6 and TRBJ2-2; the match to TRBD2 covers 7 bases. The germline V gene encodes CDR1 SGHVS and CDR2 FNYEAQ. This CDR3 contains 14 residues. J was trimmed by 7 bases and V by 1 base; bases with no gene match: 3. CDR3 sequence reads: CASSLGRGSGELFF. The CDR3 coding sequence is TGTGCCAGCAGCTTAGGGCGCGGGAGCGGGGAGCTGTTTTTT.

This clone was detected only once. The chain recombines TRBV11-2 with TRBJ2-5, with TRBD1 identical over 8 bases. The germline gives CDR1 SGHAT, CDR2 FQNNGV. V was pared by 5 bases and J by 5 bases, with 10 bases of the junction left unmatched. This CDR3 has 15 residues. The CDR3 DNA follows: TGTGCCAGCAGCCCTCTGACAGGGGACGTCGAGACCCAGTACTTC. Amino acids: CASSPLTGDVETQYF.

The J gene is TRBJ1-1, the V gene TRBV6-6, with 7 nucleotides matching TRBD1. This CDR3 region has 16 residues. Germline loops: CDR1 MNHNY, CDR2 SVGAGI (reference sequence). The J segment lost 3 bases and the V segment lost 5 bases, leaving 12 bases of the junction unmatched. This chain's CDR3 is CASSQIPGTDYTEAFF. The CDR3 DNA sequence: TGTGCCAGCAGTCAGATCCCCGGGACAGACTACACTGAAGCTTTCTTT.

The rearrangement links TRBV11-2 to TRBJ2-7, with 11 bases that match TRBD2. This CDR3 is built from 19 residues. Germline loops: CDR1 SGHAT, CDR2 FQNNGV. V was clipped by 5 bases and J by 6 bases; unmatched bases: 21. The CDR3 here is CASSPRVQTSGTRTTEQYF. The CDR3 region has the DNA TGTGCCAGCAGCCCGCGAGTTCAGACTAGCGGGACCCGTACCACCGAGCAGTACTTC.

This chain connects TRBV6-5 to TRBJ1-2; 11 bases agree with TRBD1. The V gene end was trimmed by 6 bases and the J gene end by 0 bases; junction bases not matched to a gene: 0. Germline-derived CDR1 and CDR2 are MNHEY and SVGAGI. The CDR3 is 14 amino acids. CDR3 sequence: CASRGQGANYGYTF. CDR3 DNA sequence: TGTGCCAGCAGGGGACAGGGGGCTAACTATGGCTACACCTTC.

This chain connects TRBV5-1 to TRBJ1-1, with 8 positions matching TRBD1. The CDR3 contains 14 residues. CDR1 SGHRS and CDR2 YFSETQ come from the germline V gene. V lost 4 bases and J lost 1; bases outside the gene matches: 3. The chain's CDR3 is CASSPGTGNTEAFF. For the CDR3, the DNA is TGCGCCAGCAGCCCCGGGACAGGGAACACTGAAGCTTTCTTT.